These 26 T cell receptor beta chains share one sample of origin, sequenced in a study of T cells in Graves' hyperthyroidism and ophthalmopathy. Authors of the study amplified TCR beta CDR3 regions from RNA transcripts. First-round RT-PCR of the TCR CDR3 relied on the HTBI primer set. Each CDR3 protein gets one entry after TCRdb re-called the multiplex PCR reads with MiXCR. The table includes about 380,000 distinct CDR3 sequences, about 15% detected once. The material sequenced was blood. All receptors derive from a woman in her fifties or sixties with Graves' hyperthyroidism.

This clonotype was counted only a few times. The chain employs TRBV5-1 and TRBJ1-2; 9 nucleotides align to TRBD1. CDR1 SGHRS and CDR2 YFSETQ come from the germline V gene. J lost 2 bases, V lost 4 bases, and 3 bases had no gene match. This CDR3 contains 14 residues. CDR3 protein: CASSDGQGNYGYTF. In DNA form, the CDR3 reads TGCGCCAGCAGCGATGGACAGGGGAACTATGGCTACACCTTC.

In this sample, this clonotype turned up many times. CDR3 residues: CASSVRQGGTEAFF. The CDR3, as DNA: TGTGCCAGCTCAGTACGACAGGGGGGCACTGAAGCTTTCTTT. The rearrangement links TRBV18 to TRBJ1-1, with 9 positions matching TRBD1. Germline CDR1 KGHSH, CDR2 LQKENI. This CDR3 region has 14 residues. Losses at the gene ends were 5 bases for V and 4 bases for J; bases not matched to a gene: 5.

The chain joins TRBV29-1 to TRBJ2-6; D ambiguous. The CDR3 has 15 residues. Trimming pared 0 bases from V and 0 bases from J, leaving 6 bases between. Germline V gene data show CDR1 as SQVTM and CDR2 as ANQGSEA. In DNA form, the CDR3 reads TGCAGCGTTGAAGAACAGAACTCTGGGGCCAACGTCCTGACTTTC. Translated, it gives CSVEEQNSGANVLTF. The variable domain in full, with the rest retrieved from reference TRBV29-1 and TRBJ2-6, is SAVISQKPSRDICQRGTSLTIQCQVDSQVTMMFWYRQQPGQSLTLIATANQGSEATYESGFVIDKFPISRPNLTFSTLTVSNMSPEDSSIYLCSVEEQNSGANVLTFGAGSRLTVL.

This clonotype appeared many times. The gene calls are TRBV5-5 and TRBJ1-5; 7 nucleotides match TRBD1. This CDR3 is 17 amino acids long. The germline CDR1 and CDR2 sequences are SGHKS and YYEKEE (reference sequence). V lost 5 bases and J lost 6; bases outside the gene matches: 17. CDR3 bases: TGTGCCAGCAGTTCAGGCTTGACCGACAGGGTTGGTCAGCCCCAGCATTTT. Translated, it gives CASSSGLTDRVGQPQHF. The full variable domain, rest sourced from reference TRBV5-5 and TRBJ1-5, is DAGVTQSPTHLIKTRGQQVTLRCSPISGHKSVSWYQQVLGQGPQFIFQYYEKEERGRGNFPDRFSARQFPNYSSELNVNALLLGDSALYLCASSSGLTDRVGQPQHFGDGTRLSIL.

This clonotype appeared a few times. The genes are TRBV19 and TRBJ2-5; 7 bases align to TRBD1. The CDR3 extends over 14 amino acids. CDR1 LNHDA and CDR2 SQIVND come from the germline V gene (reference sequence). V dropped 4 bases and J dropped 2; count of bases not matched to a gene: 4. DNA for the CDR3: TGTGCCAGTAGTACGCGACAGGGACAAGAGACCCAGTACTTC. Protein sequence: CASSTRQGQETQYF.

This clonotype was seen a handful of times. The chain joins TRBV10-3 to TRBJ1-2; no clear D. CDR3 length equals 12 residues. Germline V lookup: CDR1 ENHRY, CDR2 SYGVKD. V dropped 3 bases and J dropped 8 bases, with 10 bases sitting between them. The CDR3 DNA is TGTGCCATCAGTGATGCTGGATACGGCTACACCTTC. Translating it yields CAISDAGYGYTF.

Points on this clonotype: Being one base from a much bigger clone, this may be a read error. The chain recombines TRBV7-3 with TRBJ2-1; a possible D gene is TRBD2 (5 bases). Per germline, CDR1 SGHTA and CDR2 FQGTGA. This CDR3 contains 13 residues. The DNA of the CDR3 is TGTGCCAGCAGCTTAACGACTACCAATGAGCAGCTCTTC. This encodes CASSLTTTNEQLF.

The chain combines TRBV7-6 with TRBJ2-5; weak D call: TRBD2 (6 bases). The CDR3 totals 14 residues. Germline assignment: CDR1 SGHVS and CDR2 FNYEAQ. Trimming left V 1 base short and J 5 bases short, with 11 bases between. In DNA form, the CDR3 reads TGTGCCAGCAGCTTAGGAATGGGGAGGGAGACCCAGTACTTC. Amino acid sequence: CASSLGMGRETQYF.

The chain has TRBV18 and TRBJ2-7, with D possibly matching TRBD1 (5 bases). V was pared by 4 bases and J by 5 bases, with 12 bases between. The germline gives CDR1 KGHSH, CDR2 LQKENI. The CDR3 extends over 13 amino acids. The CDR3 sequence is CASSLSEGDEQYF. For the CDR3, the DNA is TGTGCCAGCTCACTTTCAGAAGGGGACGAGCAGTACTTC.

To note about this clonotype: A much larger clone is a single base away; this may be a read error. This sequence joins TRBV12-3 or TRBV12-4 and TRBJ2-7; 9 bases are a match to TRBD2. There are 13 residues in the CDR3. V trimming: 7 bases; J trimming: 7 bases; junction bases outside the gene matches: 8. CDR3 nucleotides: TGTGCCAGCAAGGCTAGCGGGAAAAATGAGCAGTACTTC. Protein sequence: CASKASGKNEQYF.

This clonotype came up a few times. The CDR3 here is CASSLGLQGYEQFF. CDR3 coding DNA: TGTGCCAGCAGCTTGGGACTGCAGGGGTATGAGCAGTTCTTC. The chain is built from TRBV7-9 and TRBJ2-1, with D possibly being TRBD1 or TRBD2 (6 bases each). Trimming removed 3 bases from V and 8 bases from J, with 14 bases in between. CDR3 length: 14 residues. Germline V CDR1 and CDR2: SEHNR, FQNEAQ (reference sequence). Based on the CDR3 plus reference TRBV7-9 and TRBJ2-1, the full variable domain is DTGVSQNPRHKITKRGQNVTFRCDPISEHNRLYWYRQTLGQGPEFLTYFQNEAQLEKSRLLSDRFSAERPKGSFSTLEIQRTEQGDSAMYLCASSLGLQGYEQFFGPGTRLTVL.

This clonotype was seen many times. The rearrangement uses TRBV5-1 and TRBJ1-1; TRBD1 agrees at 10 bases. This CDR3 spans 13 amino acids. The germline CDR1 and CDR2 sequences are SGHRS and YFSETQ. V was clipped by 3 bases and J by 11 bases; unmatched bases: 7. The CDR3 bases are TGCGCCAGCAGCTCGGGACAGGGGCTGGGGGCTTTCTTT. It specifies CASSSGQGLGAFF. The variable domain in full, completed from reference TRBV5-1 and TRBJ1-1, reads KAGVTQTPRYLIKTRGQQVTLSCSPISGHRSVSWYQQTPGQGLQFLFEYFSETQRNKGNFPGRFSGRQFSNSRSEMNVSTLELGDSALYLCASSSGQGLGAFFGQGTRLTVV.

This clonotype was recorded many times. V and J are TRBV29-1 and TRBJ1-4; D remains ambiguous. Trimming took 4 bases from V and 8 from J, leaving 14 bases between them. The germline V gene has CDR1 SQVTM and CDR2 ANQGSEA. The CDR3 spans 13 residues. Written as DNA, the CDR3 is TGCAGCGTTGCGTCTGGAGAAAGGGAAAAACTGTTTTTT. It translates to CSVASGEREKLFF.

At least ten counts were recorded for this clonotype. This chain uses TRBV10-3 with TRBJ1-2; D is unclear. V lost 5 bases and J lost 3, with 10 bases in between. Germline V gene sequence: CDR1 ENHRY, CDR2 SYGVKD. The length of the CDR3 is 13 residues. The CDR3 DNA reads TGTGCCATCAGTCTTCAGGCGTACTATGGCTACACCTTC. Translating gives CAISLQAYYGYTF.

This clonotype has just a few counts. This chain connects TRBV18 to TRBJ2-5; TRBD1 matches 7 bases. Germline trimming cut 5 bases from V and 4 bases from J; bases unmatched to any gene: 16. There are 17 residues in the CDR3. Germline V gene data show CDR1 as KGHSH and CDR2 as LQKENI. In nucleotides, the CDR3 is TGTGCCAGCTCATTTCGCCGACCGGGACAGACACTAGAGACCCAGTACTTC. Translation: CASSFRRPGQTLETQYF.

The chain employs TRBV9 and TRBJ1-4; D is perhaps TRBD1 (5 bases). CDR3 size: 15 residues. V was trimmed by 4 bases and J by 8 bases, leaving 18 bases between them. In germline, CDR1 is SGDLS, CDR2 YYNGEE. The CDR3: CASSTGGGWSEKLFF. The CDR3 DNA reads TGTGCCAGCAGCACCGGGGGTGGGTGGTCCGAAAAACTGTTTTTT.

V is TRBV2 and J is TRBJ1-2, with unresolved D. Deletions cut 6 bases from V and 4 bases from J, with 18 bases between. Germline CDR1 reads SNHLY; CDR2 reads FYNNEI. The CDR3 has 15 amino acids. CDR3 sequence: CASRTPLTPTYGYTF. The DNA of the CDR3 is TGTGCCAGCAGGACCCCCTTAACCCCAACCTATGGCTACACCTTC.

The chain has TRBV3-1 and TRBJ2-6; D unclear. Germline-derived CDR1 and CDR2 are LGHDT and YNNKEL (reference sequence). V was clipped by 1 base and J by 0 bases, with 7 bases between them. The CDR3 has 16 residues. The CDR3 loop reads CASSQAVSSGANVLTF. CDR3 bases: TGTGCCAGCAGCCAAGCAGTAAGCTCTGGGGCCAACGTCCTGACTTTC.

The chain employs TRBV11-2 and TRBJ2-2; 15 positions match TRBD2. Germline lookup yields CDR1 SGHAT and CDR2 FQNNGV. This CDR3 is 19 amino acids long. Trimming took 4 bases from V and 5 from J; bases not matched to a gene: 11. CDR3 sequence: CASSSQGLAGGLGTGELFF. For the CDR3, the DNA is TGTGCCAGCAGCTCACAGGGACTAGCGGGAGGATTGGGGACCGGGGAGCTGTTTTTT.

This clonotype occurred a few times. V is TRBV5-4 and J is TRBJ2-7; D may be TRBD1 or TRBD2 (5 bases each). This CDR3 comprises 14 residues. Looked up from germline, CDR1 is SGHNT and CDR2 is YYREEE (reference sequence). Trimming pared 4 bases from V and 3 bases from J, leaving 14 bases between. The CDR3, as DNA: TGTGCCAGCAGCCGGGGCTGGGGCGTCTACGAGCAGTACTTC. Protein product: CASSRGWGVYEQYF.

Remarks on this clonotype: A clone one base away is much larger, so this may be a read error. The genes are TRBV2 and TRBJ2-1, with D perhaps matching TRBD1 or TRBD2 (6 bases each). The end of the DNA is better explained by TRBJ2-7, so the J call may be wrong. This CDR3 region has 14 residues. CDR1 is SNHLY, CDR2 FYNNEI, per germline. The CDR3 nucleotides read TGTGCCGAGCCGGGGGCTGGCTCCTACAATGAGCAGTACTTC. Its protein product is CAEPGAGSYNEQYF.

This clonotype was seen repeatedly, ten times or more. The V call is TRBV30, the J call TRBJ2-7; 9 positions agree with TRBD1. J was trimmed by 1 base and V by 0 bases; bases with no gene match: 1. Germline V gene data show CDR1 as GTSNPN and CDR2 as SVGIG (reference sequence). This CDR3 is 14 amino acids long. CDR3: CAWSVGTGSYEQYF. The CDR3 DNA reads as TGTGCCTGGAGTGTAGGGACAGGGTCCTACGAGCAGTACTTC.

This clonotype was detected many times. The chain couples TRBV20-1 to TRBJ1-2, with TRBD1 as a possible D gene (5 bases). Between the trimmed V and J ends, which lost 1 base and 8 bases, there was a span of 17 bases. Germline CDR1 is DFQATT and CDR2 is SNEGSKA (reference sequence). CDR3 length: 14 amino acids. This CDR3 reads CSARASQGNGGYTF. The CDR3, as DNA: TGCAGTGCTAGAGCCTCCCAGGGAAACGGGGGCTACACCTTC.

At least ten counts were recorded for this clonotype. This chain links TRBV9 with TRBJ2-1; TRBD1 aligns across 9 bases. With V trimmed by 3 bases and J by 8 bases, 3 bases remained unmatched. The germline gives CDR1 SGDLS, CDR2 YYNGEE. The CDR3 runs to 13 residues. CDR3 DNA sequence: TGTGCCAGCAGCGCCGACAGGGGGGATGAGCAGTTCTTC. This codes for CASSADRGDEQFF.

The genes are TRBV20-1 and TRBJ1-2; perhaps TRBD1 as D (5 bases). The CDR3 contains 14 residues. Trimming stripped 6 bases from V and 2 bases from J, with 16 bases between. Per the germline V gene, CDR1 is DFQATT and CDR2 is SNEGSKA (reference sequence). In DNA form, the CDR3 reads TGCAGTGCCCTCCCGGCAGGGAAAAACTATGGCTACACCTTC. It yields the protein CSALPAGKNYGYTF.

This clonotype was observed many times. For the CDR3, the DNA is TGTGCCACCAGTGATCGGACTAGCGGGGTCTACGAGCAGTACTTC. It yields the protein CATSDRTSGVYEQYF. This sequence joins TRBV24-1 and TRBJ2-7; TRBD2 matches at 12 bases. CDR1 KGHDR and CDR2 SFDVKD come from the germline V gene. The CDR3 loop spans 15 amino acids. The junction had 2 bases not matched to a gene; V was cut back by 3 bases and J by 3 bases.